The present TCR beta chain was sequenced within a study of T cell responses to AZD1222 COVID-19 vaccine. General study results and limits: None of the repertoires were sampled until the peak T cell response had passed. In the spike-specific TCR repertoire, nearly half reportedly target unmutated variant regions. Baseline antibody screening turned up just a handful of seropositive AZD1222 recipients. Among vaccine-associated CD4 TCRs, coverage spanned spike, with dominance at 160-218 and 743-854.

CDR3 length: 15 amino acids. Trimming took 7 bases from V and 0 from J, leaving 16 bases between them. Germline V gene sequence: CDR1 LNHDA, CDR2 SQIVND (reference sequence). Only in-frame clones appear in the TCRdb table, and some are missing; sequencing was by immunoSEQ multiplex PCR. The sample has around 140,000 clones; 85% to 90% are singletons. With respect to this clone: Its cognate antigen is unknown.

This chain joins TRBV19 and TRBJ2-7; D gene ambiguous. Sequencing was performed on peripheral blood, taken on day 0 of AZD1222 vaccination. This receptor was taken from an adult in good health. The CDR3 region is CASNDPSSLSYEQYF. The DNA for the CDR3 is TGTGCCAGTAACGATCCCTCCTCTCTCTCCTACGAGCAGTACTTC.